One and the same sample provided the 32 T cell receptor beta chains below, sequenced in a study of OX40 agonist ivuxolimab in advanced cancers. Using immunoSEQ multiplex PCR, the repertoire was profiled, and TCRdb retains in-frame clones only, with some absent. The top ten hold 22% of the sample, which has 30,000 to 40,000 clones, 90% to 95% seen once. The starting material was CD4+ or CD8+ T cells sorted from blood, obtained in a trial of the OX40 agonist ivuxolimab. Receptors were obtained from an adult with an advanced solid tumor such as melanoma, head and neck, liver or kidney cancer.

This rearrangement joins TRBV4-1 to TRBJ2-1; TRBD1 matches at 9 bases. Losses at the gene ends were 2 bases for V and 6 bases for J; bases not matched to a gene: 5. This CDR3 is 15 amino acids long. CDR1 is MGHRA and CDR2 is YSYEKL in the germline V gene. CDR3 region: CASSQPGQGSNEQFF. As DNA, the CDR3 is TGCGCCAGCAGCCAACCGGGACAGGGAAGCAATGAGCAGTTCTTC.

CDR3 protein: CAAQGFTNEKLFF. The CDR3 region has the DNA TGTGCCGCCCAGGGGTTCACTAATGAAAAACTGTTTTTT. The chain combines TRBV30 with TRBJ1-4; a possible D gene is TRBD1 (6 bases). Germline V gives CDR1 GTSNPN, CDR2 SVGIG (reference sequence). The CDR3 runs 13 residues. V was trimmed by 8 bases and J by 2 bases, leaving 12 bases between them.

This chain uses TRBV4-3 with TRBJ2-1, with TRBD2 matching over 9 bases. Germline trimming cut 3 bases from V and 2 bases from J; bases unmatched to any gene: 5. The CDR3 is made up of 16 amino acids. Germline loops: CDR1 LGHNA, CDR2 YSLEER. CDR3: CASSHSGTSPYNEQFF. The CDR3 DNA reads TGCGCCAGCAGCCACTCCGGGACTAGCCCCTACAATGAGCAGTTCTTC.

V is TRBV27 and J is TRBJ2-5; maybe TRBD2 (6 bases). The CDR3 runs to 13 residues. CDR1 is MNHEY, CDR2 SMNVEV, per germline (reference sequence). V lost 2 bases to trimming and J lost 4 bases, with 8 bases between them. The CDR3 nucleotides read TGTGCCAGCAGTTTAGTGGAGGGAGAGACCCAGTACTTC. The encoded protein is CASSLVEGETQYF.

The V and J genes are TRBV5-5 and TRBJ2-7, with 9 bases aligning to TRBD2. Per germline, CDR1 SGHKS and CDR2 YYEKEE (reference sequence). The CDR3 extends over 14 amino acids. J lost 5 bases, V lost 4 bases, and 7 bases had no gene match. CDR3 sequence (DNA): TGTGCCAGCAGCCCTGGACTAGCGTCCCACGAGCAGTACTTC. This gives the protein CASSPGLASHEQYF.

V gene TRBV6-5 combines with J gene TRBJ1-1, with D uncertain. The CDR3 extends over 12 amino acids. Deletions cut 0 bases from V and 1 base from J, with 0 bases between. Germline assignment: CDR1 MNHEY and CDR2 SVGAGI. The CDR3 nucleotides read TGTGCCAGCAGTTACTCGAACACTGAAGCTTTCTTT. Its protein is CASSYSNTEAFF.

The CDR3 here is CASSYGQSANTEAFF. CDR3 in DNA: TGTGCCAGCAGTTACGGACAGTCAGCGAACACTGAAGCTTTCTTT. The chain recombines TRBV28 with TRBJ1-1; tentative D call: TRBD1 (6 bases). V lost 4 bases and J lost 1, with 13 bases in between. The CDR3 covers 15 residues. CDR1 is MDHEN and CDR2 is SYDVKM in the germline V gene. Together with reference TRBV28 and TRBJ1-1, the CDR3 gives the full variable domain: DVKVTQSSRYLVKRTGEKVFLECVQDMDHENMFWYRQDPGLGLRLIYFSYDVKMKEKGDIPEGYSVSREKKERFSLILESASTNQTSMYLCASSYGQSANTEAFFGQGTRLTVV.

The chain is built from TRBV29-1 and TRBJ2-2, with unresolved D. This CDR3 contains 13 residues. V lost 5 bases and J lost 6, with 13 bases in between. Germline CDR1 and CDR2: SQVTM and ANQGSEA. The CDR3 DNA is TGCAGCGTTTCACTGAAAAATGCCGGGGAGCTGTTTTTT. Its translation is CSVSLKNAGELFF.

The chain links TRBV5-1 to TRBJ1-2; D is unresolved. V was trimmed by 0 bases and J by 4 bases, leaving 10 bases between them. This CDR3 is 14 amino acids long. The germline V gene has CDR1 SGHRS and CDR2 YFSETQ. The CDR3 region is CASSLAATIYGYTF. CDR3 coding DNA: TGCGCCAGCAGCTTGGCCGCCACTATCTATGGCTACACCTTC.

As regards this clone: Additional DNA sequences in this sample encode the identical CDR3. The V gene is TRBV28, the J gene TRBJ2-7; 7 bases match TRBD2. Trimming removed 2 bases from V and 4 bases from J; junction bases left unmatched: 2. The CDR3 totals 13 residues. Germline CDR1 MDHEN, CDR2 SYDVKM. The chain's CDR3 is CASSLGTTYEQYF. The CDR3 DNA reads TGTGCCAGCAGTTTAGGGACTACTTACGAGCAGTACTTC.

The rearrangement links TRBV27 to TRBJ2-5, with 8 bases identical to TRBD2. The better agreement between TRBJ2-7 and the DNA end casts doubt on the J call. This CDR3 contains 16 residues. Germline values: CDR1 MNHEY, CDR2 SMNVEV (reference sequence). The CDR3: CASSLLAGPRPGEQYF. Here the CDR3 DNA reads TGTGCCAGCAGTTTACTAGCGGGCCCCAGACCAGGCGAGCAGTACTTC.

There are a few counts of this clone. CDR3 sequence: CAIKGSGGYAYEQYF. As DNA, the CDR3 is TGTGCCATCAAGGGCAGCGGAGGGTACGCTTACGAGCAGTACTTC. This rearrangement joins TRBV10-3 to TRBJ2-7; D may be TRBD2 (6 bases). This CDR3 is built from 15 residues. CDR1 is ENHRY and CDR2 is SYGVKD in the germline V gene. Trimming pared 7 bases from V and 4 bases from J, leaving 20 bases between.

The CDR3 sequence: CASSSPDSTYEQYF. As DNA, the CDR3 is TGCGCCAGCAGCTCCCCCGACTCTACCTACGAGCAGTACTTC. The V gene is TRBV5-1, the J gene TRBJ2-7; D not resolved. V was shortened by 3 bases and J by 2 bases, with 12 bases between the two germline ends. Looked up from germline, CDR1 is SGHRS and CDR2 is YFSETQ. The CDR3 consists of 14 residues.

This chain joins TRBV28 and TRBJ1-5, with D possibly matching TRBD1 (6 bases). Germline loops: CDR1 MDHEN, CDR2 SYDVKM. The CDR3 is made up of 14 amino acids. V gave up 6 bases and J gave up 5 bases, with 14 bases separating them. CDR3 sequence reads: CASSPRGADQPQHF. For the CDR3, the DNA is TGTGCCAGCAGCCCGCGGGGGGCGGATCAGCCCCAGCATTTT.

The chain recombines TRBV9 with TRBJ2-1; 11 bases are shared with TRBD2. Germline V gene lookup returns CDR1 SGDLS and CDR2 YYNGEE. V was clipped by 6 bases and J by 5 bases; unmatched bases: 4. The CDR3 runs to 14 residues. The CDR3 here is CASNQGLADNEQFF. As DNA, the CDR3 is TGTGCCAGCAACCAGGGACTAGCGGACAATGAGCAGTTCTTC.

The rearrangement joins TRBV6-6 to TRBJ2-7; D possibly corresponds to TRBD1 (5 bases). V shed 6 bases and J shed 7 bases, with 13 bases lying between them. The CDR3 length is 12 residues. CDR1 is MNHNY and CDR2 is SVGAGI in the germline V gene (reference sequence). This chain's CDR3 is CASSRGALEQYF. The CDR3 bases are TGTGCCAGCAGCCGTGGGGCCTTGGAGCAGTACTTC.

Points on this clone: The sample holds other DNA sequences that translate to the same CDR3. This chain connects TRBV21-1 to TRBJ2-7; the table assigns TRBD2, which was not confirmed against the DNA. TRBV21-1 is an annotated pseudogene. The CDR3 consists of 17 residues. Here the CDR3 reads CASSSRTSGRARYEQYF. CDR3 DNA: TGTGCCAGCAGCTCGCGGACCAGCGGGAGGGCCAGATACGAGCAGTACTTC.

The rearrangement joins TRBV27 to TRBJ1-4; D is unresolved. Germline CDR1 MNHEY, CDR2 SMNVEV (reference sequence). This CDR3 is 14 amino acids long. Trimming shortened V by 8 bases and J by 5 bases, and 15 bases separated the two germline ends. In nucleotides, the CDR3 is TGTGCCAGCCGTTGGGGAGGGCGGAATGAAAAACTGTTTTTT. It translates to CASRWGGRNEKLFF.

The chain has TRBV30 and TRBJ2-3, with 7 nucleotides matching TRBD2. The CDR3 sequence is 15 residues long. Trimming cost V 5 bases and J 1 base; bases outside gene matches: 9. CDR1 and CDR2 from the germline V gene are GTSNPN and SVGIG (reference sequence). CDR3 sequence: CAWWGGEGGTDTQYF. Written as DNA, the CDR3 is TGTGCCTGGTGGGGGGGGGAAGGGGGCACAGATACGCAGTATTTT.

Here the CDR3 DNA reads TGTGCCAGTAGTCCCGGGACAGGGAACACTGAAGCTTTCTTT. This sequence encodes CASSPGTGNTEAFF. The gene calls are TRBV19 and TRBJ1-1, with 8 nucleotides matching TRBD1. Germline V gene sequence: CDR1 LNHDA, CDR2 SQIVND (reference sequence). The CDR3 runs 14 residues. Trimming at V came to 5 bases and at J to 1 base, leaving 3 bases not matched to a gene.

The chain links TRBV14 to TRBJ2-3, with D perhaps matching TRBD2 (6 bases). The CDR3 has 17 residues. Trimming removed 2 bases from V and 1 base from J, with 16 bases in between. The germline V gene has CDR1 SGHDN and CDR2 FVKESK. The CDR3 loop reads CASSQSAGGSGTDTQYF. The CDR3 DNA sequence: TGTGCCAGCAGCCAATCCGCAGGAGGGTCCGGCACAGATACGCAGTATTTT.

This chain connects TRBV19 to TRBJ2-7; the D is unclear. Germline V gene lookup returns CDR1 LNHDA and CDR2 SQIVND (reference sequence). The CDR3 loop spans 11 amino acids. V shed 8 bases and J shed 2 bases, with 7 bases lying between them. The CDR3 sequence is CASGQAYEQYF. CDR3 DNA: TGTGCCAGTGGGCAAGCCTACGAGCAGTACTTC.

The chain couples TRBV28 to TRBJ2-1; 12 positions agree with TRBD2. Trimming cost V 4 bases and J 6 bases; bases outside gene matches: 10. CDR1 and CDR2 from the germline V gene are MDHEN and SYDVKM. This CDR3 has 17 amino acids. CDR3 residues: CASSSNRLAGAGNEQFF. CDR3 sequence (DNA): TGTGCCAGCAGTTCCAATCGACTAGCGGGAGCTGGCAATGAGCAGTTCTTC.

This clone qualifies as large. The V call is TRBV4-1, the J call TRBJ2-3, with 9 bases fitting TRBD1. CDR1 is MGHRA, CDR2 YSYEKL, per germline. V was clipped by 8 bases and J by 4 bases; unmatched bases: 13. The CDR3 has 16 amino acids. The CDR3 spells CASAPGTGFAADTQYF. In DNA form, the CDR3 reads TGCGCCAGCGCACCCGGGACAGGGTTTGCGGCAGATACGCAGTATTTT.

The chain carries TRBV28 and TRBJ2-3, with 11 bases lining up with TRBD2. Germline CDR1 reads MDHEN; CDR2 reads SYDVKM. V lost 6 bases to trimming and J lost 4 bases; unmatched junction nucleotides: 15. The CDR3 sequence is 18 residues long. This CDR3 reads CASSLLGLAVGGADTQYF. In nucleotides, the CDR3 is TGTGCCAGCAGCCTATTGGGACTAGCGGTTGGGGGGGCAGATACGCAGTATTTT.

This clone was counted between two and nine times. The gene calls are TRBV29-1 and TRBJ2-7; tentative D call: TRBD1 (6 bases). The CDR3 has 13 residues. V was pared by 6 bases and J by 2 bases, with 14 bases between. Per germline, CDR1 SQVTM and CDR2 ANQGSEA. As DNA, the CDR3 is TGCAGCGTCATCCCGGGACATACCTACGAGCAGTACTTC. Translating gives CSVIPGHTYEQYF.

The rearrangement links TRBV21-1 to TRBJ2-5; TRBD2 is the table's D call, not checked against the DNA. TRBV21-1 is a pseudogene. The CDR3 covers 17 residues. The CDR3 DNA reads TGTGCCAGCAGCAAAGAAGGTATGGGAGGGGTGGGAGAGACCCAGTACTTC. This encodes CASSKEGMGGVGETQYF.

This chain links TRBV5-1 with TRBJ2-7; tentative D call: TRBD1 (6 bases). Germline V gene data show CDR1 as SGHRS and CDR2 as YFSETQ. Trimming removed 3 bases from V and 0 bases from J, with 7 bases in between. The CDR3 is 13 residues long. Here the CDR3 reads CASSWDISYEQYF. CDR3 coding DNA: TGCGCCAGCAGCTGGGACATCTCCTACGAGCAGTACTTC.

This sequence joins TRBV27 and TRBJ2-1; 8 nucleotides line up with TRBD2. The V gene's germline CDR1 is MNHEY and CDR2 SMNVEV (reference sequence). Losses at the gene ends were 2 bases for V and 7 bases for J; bases not matched to a gene: 7. The CDR3 extends over 15 amino acids. For the CDR3, the DNA is TGTGCCAGCAGTTTAAGCGGGAGCACCCCAAATGAGCAGTTCTTC. Translation: CASSLSGSTPNEQFF.

This chain joins TRBV5-1 and TRBJ2-1, with D perhaps being TRBD1 or TRBD2 (5 bases each). CDR3 length equals 15 residues. V was clipped by 3 bases and J by 0 bases, with 10 bases between them. Germline V gene lookup returns CDR1 SGHRS and CDR2 YFSETQ. The CDR3 region has the DNA TGCGCCAGCAGCTGGGACGGAAGCTCCTACAATGAGCAGTTCTTC. This sequence encodes CASSWDGSSYNEQFF.

V and J are TRBV7-9 and TRBJ2-2; D might be TRBD2 (5 bases). The CDR3 runs to 13 residues. CDR1 and CDR2 from the germline V gene are SEHNR and FQNEAQ (reference sequence). V dropped 1 base and J dropped 6 bases, with 6 bases sitting between them. For the CDR3, the DNA is TGTGCCAGCAGCTTAGAGAGGGCCGGGGAGCTGTTTTTT. Protein sequence: CASSLERAGELFF.

This chain joins TRBV28 and TRBJ2-7; D is tentatively TRBD1 or TRBD2 (5 bases each). CDR3 length: 15 residues. Per the germline V gene, CDR1 is MDHEN and CDR2 is SYDVKM. Trimming cost V 2 bases and J 4 bases, with 15 bases left between them. The CDR3 reads CASSLEAGTIYEQYF. The CDR3 DNA sequence: TGTGCCAGCAGTTTAGAGGCAGGGACGATATACGAGCAGTACTTC.